This T cell receptor (beta chain) was documented in a study of tumor and adjacent non-tumor tissue in lung cancer. About the study: There were some 11 adenocarcinoma, a couple of squamous cell carcinoma and 1 small cell lung cancer cases.

The library came from three nested PCR rounds adapted from ARM-PCR protocols. TCRdb reanalysed the multiplex PCR reads using MiXCR and keeps one entry per CDR3 protein. The sample lists under 250,000 distinct CDR3 sequences, 60% to 85% occurring once. No cell sorting was done before RNA was extracted from the tissue. Newly diagnosed lung cancer patients had thoracic surgery in China, August–late 2014, without prior chemotherapy. CDR3 length: 13 amino acids. Germline lookup yields CDR1 MNHNS and CDR2 SASEGT. About this clonotype itself: A much larger clonotype is one base distant, so this may be a read error.

Sequenced material: lung tumor tissue. This sequence was found in a man in his sixties with non-small cell lung cancer. V gene TRBV6-1 combines with J gene TRBJ1-1; D remains unclear. CDR3 coding DNA: TGTACCAGCAGCTTCGGACGGAACACTGAAGCTTTCTTT. Residues: CTSSFGRNTEAFF.